Presented here are 15 T cell receptor beta chains from one specimen sequenced in a study of blood T cell repertoires in COVID-19. Sequencing used immunoSEQ multiplex PCR; TCRdb keeps in-frame clones, though not all of them. The data contain fewer than 350,000 clones, 80% to 90% of them seen just once; the ten biggest clones take up approximately 12%. Sequencing was performed on peripheral blood. Source of these receptors: a woman aged 25 to 45 with COVID-19, enrolled during active disease.

J is TRBJ1-2 and V is TRBV5-8; maybe TRBD1 (5 bases). The germline V gene has CDR1 SGHTS and CDR2 YDEGEE. The CDR3 has 12 residues. The V end lost 2 bases, the J end lost 5 bases, and 7 bases lay between the germline ends. The CDR3 region is CASSFRQYGYTF. The CDR3 DNA reads TGTGCCAGCAGCTTTCGACAGTATGGCTACACCTTC.

The chain links TRBV2 to TRBJ1-2; 8 bases are a match to TRBD1. Trimming at V came to 7 bases and at J to 2 bases, leaving 6 bases not matched to a gene. The CDR3 runs 14 residues. Per the germline V gene, CDR1 is SNHLY and CDR2 is FYNNEI. The CDR3 nucleotides are TGTGCCAGCATCCTTCAGGGGGCCAACTATGGCTACACCTTC. Translating it yields CASILQGANYGYTF.

V is TRBV18 and J is TRBJ2-4, with D tentatively TRBD1 (7 bases). CDR1 KGHSH and CDR2 LQKENI come from the germline V gene. The CDR3 runs to 15 residues. Trimming took off 3 bases at V and 5 bases at J, with 14 bases between the two ends. The CDR3 DNA follows: TGTGCCAGCTCACCGCAGGGGGGTGTGCAAAACATTCAGTACTTC. It specifies CASSPQGGVQNIQYF.

The rearrangement links TRBV28 to TRBJ2-1, with 8 bases lining up with TRBD1. Trimming removed 3 bases from V and 9 bases from J; junction bases left unmatched: 10. The CDR3 covers 15 residues. Germline V gene data show CDR1 as MDHEN and CDR2 as SYDVKM. CDR3 region: CASSFGDRSTSEQFF. CDR3 nucleotides: TGTGCCAGCAGTTTTGGGGACAGGTCTACAAGTGAGCAGTTCTTC.

The CDR3 nucleotides are TGTGCCAGCAGCTTGGGACTAGCGCCCTCCTACAATGAGCAGTTCTTC. Its protein product is CASSLGLAPSYNEQFF. This chain connects TRBV5-8 to TRBJ2-1; 8 bases agree with TRBD2. CDR3 length: 16 amino acids. Germline values: CDR1 SGHTS, CDR2 YDEGEE. Losses at the gene ends were 0 bases for V and 0 bases for J; bases not matched to a gene: 2.

This chain links TRBV5-4 with TRBJ2-7; D might be TRBD2 (6 bases). In germline, CDR1 is SGHNT, CDR2 YYREEE (reference sequence). The germline V and J ends were trimmed by 4 bases and 2 bases, with 10 bases remaining between them. The CDR3 loop spans 13 amino acids. DNA for the CDR3: TGTGCCAGCAGCCCGCGGGGTCCCTACGAGCAGTACTTC. Protein product: CASSPRGPYEQYF.

The V call is TRBV14, the J call TRBJ1-1; D might be TRBD1 (6 bases). The CDR3 covers 14 residues. Germline CDR1 SGHDN, CDR2 FVKESK. The V end was cut by 2 bases, the J end by 4 bases, with 11 bases between. The CDR3 sequence is CASSQLSGVTEAFF. In nucleotides, the CDR3 is TGTGCCAGCAGCCAACTCTCAGGGGTCACTGAAGCTTTCTTT.

The genes are TRBV19 and TRBJ1-2, with TRBD1 matching over 7 bases. The CDR3 spans 15 residues. Germline V CDR1 and CDR2: LNHDA, SQIVND (reference sequence). The V segment lost 6 bases and the J segment 2 bases; nucleotides outside the gene matches: 9. In DNA, the CDR3 is TGTGCCAGTAGGAAAAGACAGGGCACCAACTATGGCTACACCTTC. Translating it yields CASRKRQGTNYGYTF.

The chain joins TRBV6-5 to TRBJ2-5, with TRBD1 as a possible D gene (6 bases). Per germline, CDR1 MNHEY and CDR2 SVGAGI. The CDR3 runs 14 residues. The germline V and J ends were trimmed by 6 bases and 4 bases, with 15 bases remaining between them. The CDR3 sequence: CASSRSGAAETQYF. In DNA, the CDR3 is TGTGCCAGCAGCCGATCAGGGGCCGCAGAGACCCAGTACTTC.

This sequence joins TRBV5-1 and TRBJ2-7, with a weak D call TRBD1 (5 bases). Germline-derived CDR1 and CDR2 are SGHRS and YFSETQ. Trimming took off 5 bases at V and 6 bases at J, with 18 bases between the two ends. The CDR3 is made up of 14 amino acids. CDR3 amino acids: CASRRQGPLVEQYF. The CDR3 DNA reads TGCGCCAGCAGGAGGCAGGGCCCCCTGGTCGAGCAGTACTTC. The entire variable domain, with the rest obtained from reference TRBV5-1 and TRBJ2-7, is as follows: KAGVTQTPRYLIKTRGQQVTLSCSPISGHRSVSWYQQTPGQGLQFLFEYFSETQRNKGNFPGRFSGRQFSNSRSEMNVSTLELGDSALYLCASRRQGPLVEQYFGPGTRLTVT.

The V call is TRBV6-5, the J call TRBJ2-2; D perhaps matches TRBD1 (5 bases). Germline-derived CDR1 and CDR2 are MNHEY and SVGAGI. This CDR3 contains 16 residues. Trimming took off 4 bases at V and 5 bases at J, with 17 bases between the two ends. CDR3 sequence reads: CASSFQDTPGTGELFF. CDR3 in DNA: TGTGCCAGCAGTTTTCAGGACACGCCGGGTACCGGGGAGCTGTTTTTT.

This chain links TRBV9 with TRBJ2-1; TRBD2 aligns across 7 bases. Germline CDR1 SGDLS, CDR2 YYNGEE. The CDR3 consists of 16 residues. The trim removed 0 bases at V and 4 bases at J, leaving 7 bases unmatched. CDR3 bases: TGTGCCAGCAGCGTAGAGGCGCGGGGGTTATACAATGAGCAGTTCTTC. Encoded protein: CASSVEARGLYNEQFF.

The V gene is TRBV6-5, the J gene TRBJ1-1, with unresolved D. The CDR3 is made up of 12 amino acids. Trimming cost V 2 bases and J 6 bases, with 7 bases left between them. CDR1 is MNHEY, CDR2 SVGAGI, per germline. The chain's CDR3 is CASSYRGSEAFF. CDR3 in DNA: TGTGCCAGCAGTTACCGGGGTTCTGAAGCTTTCTTT.

The rearrangement links TRBV30 to TRBJ2-7, with D unclear. Germline loops: CDR1 GTSNPN, CDR2 SVGIG (reference sequence). V lost 1 base and J 4 bases, leaving 11 bases between the germline ends. This CDR3 is 13 amino acids long. CDR3 nucleotide sequence: TGTGCCTGGAGTGCCCTCCTTGAGTACGAGCAGTACTTC. Protein product: CAWSALLEYEQYF.

The chain recombines TRBV11-2 with TRBJ2-7, with D hard to call. The CDR3 loop spans 14 amino acids. V lost 2 bases and J lost 3, with 11 bases in between. Germline CDR1 reads SGHAT; CDR2 reads FQNNGV. The DNA of the CDR3 is TGTGCCAGCAGCTTATTGGTGGAGAGCTACGAGCAGTACTTC. This sequence encodes CASSLLVESYEQYF.